The 31 T cell receptor beta chains listed next were all sequenced from one sample in a study of beta chain features in type 1 diabetes. Study outcomes and limitations: The study found moderately but significantly shorter TCRB CDR3s in all four CD4+ subsets of Type 1 diabetes patients.

TCRB transcripts that were expressed got sequenced, as all of the isolated RNA had been reverse transcribed. This table comes from immunoSEQ multiplex PCR, and its TCRdb copy is limited to in-frame clones, with some not included. In the table there are 150,000 to 200,000 clones, 8% to 8.5% of which are singletons. Their specific antigens are unknown. The sample taken for sequencing was central memory CD4+ T cells from blood. The origin of the receptors is a woman between 18 and 30 years old with type 1 diabetes.

This clone appeared a few times. The J gene is TRBJ1-6, the V gene TRBV27; maybe TRBD1 (6 bases). Germline CDR1 and CDR2: MNHEY and SMNVEV (reference sequence). V lost 6 bases and J lost 7, with 13 bases in between. The CDR3 runs 14 residues. The DNA of the CDR3 is TGTGCCAGCAGCTGGGACAACAGGAATTCACCCCTCCACTTT. This gives the protein CASSWDNRNSPLHF.

This clone was picked up a small number of times. The chain combines TRBV11-3 with TRBJ1-1; possibly TRBD1 for D (5 bases). CDR3 length: 16 residues. Per germline, CDR1 SGHNT and CDR2 YENEEA. The V and J ends lost 7 bases and 3 bases respectively, with 21 bases between them. CDR3: CASTPDGQGGYTEAFF. The CDR3 DNA is TGTGCCAGCACCCCCGATGGGCAGGGTGGATACACTGAAGCTTTCTTT.

This clone showed up just a few times. This rearrangement joins TRBV10-3 to TRBJ2-7, with 8 positions matching TRBD1. This CDR3 region has 14 residues. V lost 6 bases and J lost 3; bases outside the gene matches: 7. Germline V CDR1 and CDR2: ENHRY, SYGVKD. The CDR3 region is CAISPGTGVYEQYF. The CDR3, as DNA: TGTGCCATCAGCCCCGGGACAGGAGTCTACGAGCAGTACTTC.

This clone was found a few times. The chain combines TRBV18 with TRBJ2-2; tentatively, D is TRBD2 (6 bases). V dropped 3 bases and J dropped 3 bases, with 11 bases sitting between them. CDR3 length equals 15 residues. CDR1 is KGHSH, CDR2 LQKENI, per germline. The chain's CDR3 is CASSPRTIDTGELFF. As DNA, the CDR3 is TGTGCCAGCTCACCCCGGACTATTGACACCGGGGAGCTGTTTTTT.

This clone was counted a few times. The chain couples TRBV11-1 to TRBJ1-5; D gene uncertain. V was trimmed by 2 bases and J by 7 bases, leaving 9 bases between them. This CDR3 has 13 amino acids. The germline V gene has CDR1 SGHAT and CDR2 FQDESV (reference sequence). In nucleotides, the CDR3 is TGTGCCAGCAGCTTAAACGACAACCAGCCCCAGCATTTT. Amino acids: CASSLNDNQPQHF.

The V and J genes are TRBV7-2 and TRBJ1-5, with a tentative D call TRBD1 (5 bases). From germline, CDR1 is SGHTA and CDR2 FQGNSA. The CDR3 extends over 15 amino acids. V lost 2 bases and J 1 base, leaving 9 bases between the germline ends. The CDR3 DNA follows: TGTGCCAGCAGCTTATGGTCAGGGAGCAATCAGCCCCAGCATTTT. Translated: CASSLWSGSNQPQHF.

This clone was detected a few times. This CDR3 is also generated by other DNA sequences in the sample. The V call is TRBV5-1, the J call TRBJ2-1, with 10 bases lining up with TRBD1. This CDR3 comprises 14 residues. With V trimmed by 0 bases and J by 6 bases, 0 bases remained unmatched. CDR1 is SGHRS and CDR2 is YFSETQ in the germline V gene. The CDR3 nucleotides are TGCGCCAGCAGCTTGGGGACAGGGGGCAATGAGCAGTTCTTC. Translating it yields CASSLGTGGNEQFF.

This sequence joins TRBV7-9 and TRBJ1-2, with D possibly being TRBD1 (5 bases). Trimming removed 5 bases at V and 4 bases at J, with 8 bases between. This CDR3 has 12 residues. The V gene's germline CDR1 is SEHNR and CDR2 FQNEAQ (reference sequence). CDR3 amino acids: CASSLDIYGYTF. The CDR3 DNA is TGTGCCAGCAGCCTGGACATCTATGGCTACACCTTC.

This clone was recorded a few times. This chain connects TRBV2 to TRBJ2-7; TRBD1 might be the D (6 bases). V lost 5 bases to trimming and J lost 3 bases, with 11 bases between them. Germline V lookup: CDR1 SNHLY, CDR2 FYNNEI. The CDR3 has 13 amino acids. This CDR3 is CASSRTVDYEQYF. The DNA for the CDR3 is TGTGCCAGCAGTCGGACAGTAGACTACGAGCAGTACTTC. The variable domain in full, with the rest retrieved from reference TRBV2 and TRBJ2-7, is EPEVTQTPSHQVTQMGQEVILRCVPISNHLYFYWYRQILGQKVEFLVSFYNNEISEKSEIFDDQFSVERPDGSNFTLKIRSTKLEDSAMYFCASSRTVDYEQYFGPGTRLTVT.

In its sample, this clone was seen a few times. CDR3 amino acids: CASSPGQGNNEQFF. DNA for the CDR3: TGTGCCAGCTCACCCGGGCAGGGTAACAATGAGCAGTTCTTC. The genes are TRBV18 and TRBJ2-1; D may be TRBD1 (5 bases). Germline loops: CDR1 KGHSH, CDR2 LQKENI. The CDR3 contains 14 residues. V was clipped by 3 bases and J by 5 bases, with 11 bases between them.

The chain is built from TRBV27 and TRBJ1-6, with 8 bases lining up with TRBD1. CDR3 length equals 17 residues. Germline CDR1 and CDR2: MNHEY and SMNVEV (reference sequence). Trimming at V came to 6 bases and at J to 0 bases, leaving 7 bases not matched to a gene. The CDR3 region is CASRRDQGASYNSPLHF. CDR3 nucleotides: TGTGCCAGCAGACGCGACCAGGGGGCCTCCTATAATTCACCCCTCCACTTT.

This clone was observed a few times. The rearrangement links TRBV6-1 to TRBJ1-3; D is uncertain. CDR3 size: 11 residues. CDR1 and CDR2 from the germline V gene are MNHNS and SASEGT. Trimming stripped 7 bases from V and 4 bases from J, with 5 bases between. In DNA, the CDR3 is TGTGCCAGCACCGCGGGAAACACCATATATTTT. This sequence encodes CASTAGNTIYF.

In the case of this clone: Distinct nucleotide sequences in the sample also encode this CDR3. The chain is built from TRBV30 and TRBJ2-5, with no clear D. This CDR3 spans 12 amino acids. Germline loops: CDR1 GTSNPN, CDR2 SVGIG (reference sequence). V was trimmed by 0 bases and J by 5 bases, leaving 7 bases between them. The CDR3 is CAWSVLQETQYF. The CDR3 nucleotides are TGTGCCTGGAGTGTCCTCCAGGAGACCCAGTACTTC.

The chain recombines TRBV29-1 with TRBJ2-5; 8 nucleotides align to TRBD1. Germline assignment: CDR1 SQVTM and CDR2 ANQGSEA. The CDR3 consists of 14 residues. J gave up 2 bases and V 4 bases, and 6 bases lay outside the gene matches. Here the CDR3 DNA reads TGCAGCGTTGGGATGGGGACAGGACAAGAGACCCAGTACTTC. Protein: CSVGMGTGQETQYF.

This clone came up a few times. The chain employs TRBV15 and TRBJ1-2; 8 bases are a match to TRBD1. V lost 0 bases and J lost 8; bases outside the gene matches: 5. This CDR3 is built from 14 residues. From germline, CDR1 is LNHNV and CDR2 YYDKDF (reference sequence). CDR3 coding DNA: TGTGCCACCAGCAGAGATCGGACAGGGAGCGGCTACACCTTC. Amino acids: CATSRDRTGSGYTF.

This clone was counted a few times. The rearrangement links TRBV7-9 to TRBJ1-3; D call uncertain. Trimming removed 8 bases at V and 1 base at J, with 6 bases between. The CDR3 loop spans 12 amino acids. Germline V CDR1 and CDR2: SEHNR, FQNEAQ (reference sequence). As DNA, the CDR3 is TGTGCCAGCCTAAAGTCTGGAAACACCATATATTTT. Its translation is CASLKSGNTIYF.

This chain uses TRBV19 with TRBJ1-5; the D is unclear. CDR3 length equals 17 residues. Germline V gene data show CDR1 as LNHDA and CDR2 as SQIVND (reference sequence). The V end lost 6 bases, the J end lost 0 bases, and 18 bases lay between the germline ends. CDR3 amino acids: CASSRQGSLFSNQPQHF. The CDR3 DNA reads TGTGCCAGTAGCAGACAAGGGAGCCTTTTTAGCAATCAGCCCCAGCATTTT.

This clone was seen only a few times. The chain carries TRBV11-3 and TRBJ2-5; D is possibly TRBD1 (5 bases). Germline V gene data show CDR1 as SGHNT and CDR2 as YENEEA. This CDR3 spans 14 amino acids. Between the trimmed V and J ends, which lost 3 bases and 5 bases, there was a span of 13 bases. CDR3 region: CASSLVAAGETQYF. Here the CDR3 DNA reads TGTGCCAGCAGCTTGGTTGCCGCAGGGGAGACCCAGTACTTC.

The chain links TRBV28 to TRBJ2-5, with D tentatively TRBD2 (5 bases). Trimming took off 6 bases at V and 0 bases at J, with 11 bases between the two ends. CDR1 is MDHEN and CDR2 is SYDVKM in the germline V gene. This CDR3 is built from 14 residues. The CDR3 here is CASSPVGNQETQYF. CDR3 DNA: TGTGCCAGCAGCCCCGTCGGGAACCAAGAGACCCAGTACTTC.

There are a few counts of this clone. The chain couples TRBV10-2 to TRBJ2-5, with D possibly TRBD2 on 6 matching bases. The CDR3 has 15 residues. Trimming left V 4 bases short and J 5 bases short, with 17 bases between. Per the germline V gene, CDR1 is WSHSY and CDR2 is SAAADI. The chain's CDR3 is CASSVSGLRKETQYF. CDR3 nucleotides: TGCGCCAGCAGTGTGTCGGGACTGCGTAAGGAGACCCAGTACTTC.

This clone was recorded once. This chain links TRBV7-9 with TRBJ1-4; 11 nucleotides agree with TRBD1. Germline CDR1 SEHNR, CDR2 FQNEAQ (reference sequence). This CDR3 is built from 14 residues. Unmatched junction bases numbered 2, after V lost 5 bases and J lost 6 bases. In DNA, the CDR3 is TGTGCCAGCAGCACGGGACAGGGGGATGAAAAACTGTTTTTT. This encodes CASSTGQGDEKLFF.

This clone was recorded a few times. J is TRBJ2-4 and V is TRBV2; 9 bases fit TRBD2. Trimming at V came to 4 bases and at J to 6 bases, leaving 13 bases not matched to a gene. CDR1 and CDR2 (germline): SNHLY, FYNNEI. The CDR3 covers 17 residues. The CDR3 DNA reads as TGTGCCAGCAGTGCCGGTAGCGGGGGCCGGATGACAAACATTCAGTACTTC. Translated, it gives CASSAGSGGRMTNIQYF.

The rearrangement uses TRBV29-1 and TRBJ2-7, with D tentatively TRBD2 (6 bases). The CDR3 covers 14 residues. Per germline, CDR1 SQVTM and CDR2 ANQGSEA. V was pared by 4 bases and J by 3 bases, with 16 bases between. The CDR3, as DNA: TGCAGCGTTGCCGCTAATCCCGGGGGCTACGAGCAGTACTTC. Translation gives CSVAANPGGYEQYF.

This clone was found a few times. The chain has TRBV20-1 and TRBJ1-1; no definite D call. The CDR3 is made up of 10 amino acids. Germline lookup yields CDR1 DFQATT and CDR2 SNEGSKA (reference sequence). Deletions cut 5 bases from V and 11 bases from J, with 12 bases between. The CDR3 protein is CSALQAVAFF. CDR3 nucleotides: TGCAGTGCTCTCCAAGCGGTGGCTTTCTTT.

V gene TRBV4-3 combines with J gene TRBJ2-2; 9 bases are shared with TRBD2. The CDR3 runs 18 residues. The germline V gene encodes CDR1 LGHNA and CDR2 YSLEER. The ends lost 0 bases at V and 3 bases at J; junction bases unmatched: 8. The CDR3 loop is CASSQDRAGGSDTGELFF. The CDR3 DNA sequence: TGCGCCAGCAGCCAAGATAGAGCGGGAGGATCAGACACCGGGGAGCTGTTTTTT.

This clone has just a few counts. The genes are TRBV4-2 and TRBJ2-1, with D possibly being TRBD2 (7 bases). This CDR3 has 15 amino acids. V was trimmed by 5 bases and J by 3 bases, leaving 14 bases between them. Germline CDR1 LGHNA, CDR2 YNFKEQ. The CDR3 loop reads CASSLTGGVYNEQFF. The CDR3, as DNA: TGTGCCAGCAGCTTAACGGGGGGCGTCTACAATGAGCAGTTCTTC.

The rearrangement joins TRBV11-3 to TRBJ2-1; D may be TRBD2 (6 bases). Germline values: CDR1 SGHNT, CDR2 YENEEA. Trimming took 5 bases from V and 4 from J, leaving 15 bases between them. The CDR3 is 15 amino acids. The DNA of the CDR3 is TGTGCCAGCAGCCCCGGCGGGATCGTGTACAATGAGCAGTTCTTC. Amino acid sequence: CASSPGGIVYNEQFF.

The CDR3 bases are TGCGCCAGCAGTTTTGATGTACAGGGGGGGTCCTACGAGCAGTACTTC. Translating it yields CASSFDVQGGSYEQYF. The chain uses TRBV5-1 and TRBJ2-7; D is perhaps TRBD1 (8 bases). Germline lookup yields CDR1 SGHRS and CDR2 YFSETQ. Trimming removed 5 bases from V and 1 base from J, with 19 bases in between. The CDR3 covers 16 residues.

In its sample, this clone was seen a few times. The chain is built from TRBV20-1 and TRBJ2-1, with unresolved D. Trimming took off 6 bases at V and 5 bases at J, with 5 bases between the two ends. Germline CDR1 and CDR2: DFQATT and SNEGSKA (reference sequence). CDR3 length: 10 amino acids. This CDR3 reads CSAEDNEQFF. CDR3 coding DNA: TGCAGTGCCGAGGACAATGAGCAGTTCTTC.

This clone appeared a few times. The chain has TRBV18 and TRBJ2-3, with 11 nucleotides matching TRBD1. Germline V lookup: CDR1 KGHSH, CDR2 LQKENI. This CDR3 has 16 residues. The V and J ends lost 2 bases and 2 bases, in that order; junction bases with no gene match: 3. This chain's CDR3 is CASSPGTGGITDTQYF. CDR3 DNA: TGTGCCAGCTCACCAGGGACAGGGGGAATCACAGATACGCAGTATTTT.

The chain has TRBV5-1 and TRBJ2-6; D remains ambiguous. V was cut by 4 bases and J by 2 bases, with 13 bases left in between. Germline loops: CDR1 SGHRS, CDR2 YFSETQ. The CDR3 is 16 amino acids. CDR3 sequence (DNA): TGCGCCAGCAGCGCAGCCACAGTCCCTGGGGCCAACGTCCTGACTTTC. Translation gives CASSAATVPGANVLTF.